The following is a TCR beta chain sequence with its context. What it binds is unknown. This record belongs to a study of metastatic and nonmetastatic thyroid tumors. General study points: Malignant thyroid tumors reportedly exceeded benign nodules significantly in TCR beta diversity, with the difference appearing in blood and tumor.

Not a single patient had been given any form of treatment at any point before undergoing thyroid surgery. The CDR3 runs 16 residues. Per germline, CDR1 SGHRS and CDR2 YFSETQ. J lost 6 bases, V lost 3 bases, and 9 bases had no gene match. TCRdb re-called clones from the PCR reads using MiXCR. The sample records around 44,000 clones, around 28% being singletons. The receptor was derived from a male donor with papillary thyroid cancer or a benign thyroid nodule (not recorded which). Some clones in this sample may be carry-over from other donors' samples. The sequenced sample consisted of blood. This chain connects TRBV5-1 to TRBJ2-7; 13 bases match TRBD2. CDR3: CASSSRTSGSSFEQYF. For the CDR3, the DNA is TGCGCCAGCAGCTCCCGGACTAGCGGGAGTTCGTTCGAGCAGTACTTC. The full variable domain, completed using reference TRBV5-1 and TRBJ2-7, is KAGVTQTPRYLIKTRGQQVTLSCSPISGHRSVSWYQQTPGQGLQFLFEYFSETQRNKGNFPGRFSGRQFSNSRSEMNVSTLELGDSALYLCASSSRTSGSSFEQYFGPGTRLTVT.